Here is one TCR beta chain with its context. The antigen is unknown. These data come from a study of identical twins. Study-level points and caveats: In beta out-of-frame sequences, the excess sharing between twins was weaker.

TCRdb reprocessed the 5' RACE reads via MiXCR and lists one record per CDR3 protein. The sample shows 550,000 to 700,000 distinct CDR3 sequences, 21% of them seen only once. V was pared by 1 base and J by 1 base, with 8 bases of the junction left unmatched. Per the germline V gene, CDR1 is LGHNA and CDR2 is YNFKEQ. The CDR3 is made up of 17 amino acids. The sample was also linked to a second study, of T cells expressing NK-cell markers. That report adds: All TCR beta repertoires analysed originated from sorted CD3+CD56+NKG2C+, CD3+CD56+NKG2C- and CD3+CD56-NKG2C+ T cells. The study sequenced eight donors, seven HCMV-seropositive and one seronegative.

The J gene is TRBJ2-5, the V gene TRBV4-2; 8 bases agree with TRBD2. Sequencing was performed on PBMCs. The TCR was taken from a woman aged 18-29 years in good health. The CDR3 protein is CASSQGAHSGAQETQYF. The CDR3 DNA follows: TGTGCCAGCAGCCAAGGAGCTCATAGCGGGGCCCAAGAGACCCAGTACTTC.